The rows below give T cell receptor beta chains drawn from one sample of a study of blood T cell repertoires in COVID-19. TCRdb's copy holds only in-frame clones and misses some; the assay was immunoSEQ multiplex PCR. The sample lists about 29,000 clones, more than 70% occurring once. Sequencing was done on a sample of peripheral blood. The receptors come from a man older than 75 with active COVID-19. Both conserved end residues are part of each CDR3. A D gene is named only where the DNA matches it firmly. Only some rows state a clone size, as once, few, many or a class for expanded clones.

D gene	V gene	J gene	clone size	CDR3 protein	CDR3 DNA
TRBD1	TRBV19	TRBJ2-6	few	CASNRGSGANVLTF	TGTGCCAGTAACAGGGGCTCTGGGGCCAACGTCCTGACTTTC
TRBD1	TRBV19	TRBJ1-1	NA	CASSNRGLNTEAFF	TGTGCCAGTAGCAACAGGGGCCTGAACACTGAAGCTTTCTTT
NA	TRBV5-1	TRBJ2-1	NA	CASSLGGGGSYNEQFF	TGCGCCAGCAGCTTGGGTGGGGGCGGCTCCTACAATGAGCAGTTCTTC
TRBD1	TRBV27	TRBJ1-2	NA	CASSARDRGLYSYGYTF	TGTGCCAGCAGTGCCCGGGACAGGGGGCTATATAGCTATGGCTACACCTTC
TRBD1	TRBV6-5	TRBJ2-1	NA	CASSYSNSGGLEQFF	TGTGCCAGCAGTTACTCTAATTCAGGGGGCCTCGAGCAGTTCTTC
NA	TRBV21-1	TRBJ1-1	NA	CASSKANRNTEAFF	TGTGCCAGCAGCAAAGCGAACAGAAACACTGAAGCTTTCTTT
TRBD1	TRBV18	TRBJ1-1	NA	CASSKDRTGGNTEAFF	TGTGCCAGCTCAAAAGACCGGACAGGGGGCAACACTGAAGCTTTCTTT
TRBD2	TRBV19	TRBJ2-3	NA	CASRERGADTQYF	TGTGCCAGTAGAGAGCGGGGGGCAGATACGCAGTATTTT
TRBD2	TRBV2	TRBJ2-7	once	CASEAGASYEQYF	TGTGCCAGCGAAGCGGGGGCCTCCTACGAGCAGTACTTC
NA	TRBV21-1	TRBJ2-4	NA	CASSKGGQGARRRNIQYF	TGTGCCAGCAGCAAAGGGGGACAGGGGGCACGTCGACGAAACATTCAGTACTTC
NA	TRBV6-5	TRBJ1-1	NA	CASSYRNTEAFF	TGTGCCAGCAGCTACCGGAACACTGAAGCTTTCTTT
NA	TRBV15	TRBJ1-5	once	CATSRDGFEGDDQPQHF	TGTGCCACCAGCAGAGATGGGTTTGAGGGAGACGATCAGCCCCAGCATTTT
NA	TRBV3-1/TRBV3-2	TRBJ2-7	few	CASSPTSGGTYEQYF	TGTGCCAGCAGCCCCACATCCGGGGGAACCTACGAGCAGTACTTC
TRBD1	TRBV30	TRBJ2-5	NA	CAWGTGMRETQYF	TGTGCCTGGGGGACAGGTATGAGGGAGACCCAGTACTTC
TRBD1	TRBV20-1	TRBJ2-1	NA	CSASRQGNRNEQFF	TGCAGTGCTAGTCGACAGGGGAATCGAAATGAGCAGTTCTTC
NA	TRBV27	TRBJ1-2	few	CASRQGYYGYTF	TGTGCCAGCAGACAGGGTTACTATGGCTACACCTTC
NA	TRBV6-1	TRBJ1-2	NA	CASSEGYGNYGYTF	TGTGCCAGCAGTGAAGGATACGGGAACTATGGCTACACCTTC
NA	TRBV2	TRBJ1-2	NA	CASSESGPENGYTF	TGTGCCAGCAGTGAGTCAGGGCCAGAGAATGGCTACACCTTC
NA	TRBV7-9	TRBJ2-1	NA	CASSLIGGYNEQFF	TGTGCCAGCAGCTTAATCGGGGGCTACAATGAGCAGTTCTTC
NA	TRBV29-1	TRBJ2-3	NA	CSVEFAFGPRSDTQYF	TGCAGCGTTGAATTTGCCTTCGGCCCTAGGAGCGATACGCAGTATTTT
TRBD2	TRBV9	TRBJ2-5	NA	CASSGTSGAQETQYF	TGTGCCAGCAGCGGGACTAGCGGCGCCCAAGAGACCCAGTACTTC
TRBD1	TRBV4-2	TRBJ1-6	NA	CASSQKLSRDRVFNSPLHF	TGTGCCAGCAGCCAAAAACTAAGCCGGGACAGGGTGTTCAATTCACCCCTCCACTTT
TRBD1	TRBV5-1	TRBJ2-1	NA	CASSLEGAAYNEQFF	TGCGCCAGCAGCTTGGAGGGGGCTGCCTACAATGAGCAGTTCTTC
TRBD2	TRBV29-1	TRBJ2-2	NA	CSVQNSGGASGELFF	TGCAGCGTTCAAAATAGCGGGGGGGCCTCCGGGGAGCTGTTTTTT
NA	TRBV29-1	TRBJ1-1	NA	CSVGQMNTEAFF	TGCAGCGTTGGACAGATGAACACTGAAGCTTTCTTT